Following are 9 T cell receptor beta chains from one sample sequenced in a study of cytomegalovirus exposure and HLA in healthy donors. The PCR contained 60 Vbeta and 13 Jbeta primers. The method was immunoSEQ multiplex PCR; TCRdb's version includes in-frame clones alone and lacks a portion of them. The table has under 150,000 clones, roughly 80% seen once. Material: PBMCs. Every receptor here comes from a man aged 40-49 years in good health and CMV-seropositive.

The rearrangement links TRBV5-4 to TRBJ2-7; maybe TRBD1 (7 bases). The germline V gene encodes CDR1 SGHNT and CDR2 YYREEE (reference sequence). The CDR3 totals 16 residues. Trimming left V 6 bases short and J 7 bases short, with 26 bases between. The CDR3 bases are TGTGCCAGCACCGTCAAGGCGGGACAGCCTCCGGGGGAGCAGTACTTC. Protein product: CASTVKAGQPPGEQYF.

The V and J genes are TRBV6-5 and TRBJ2-7; 11 positions agree with TRBD2. The CDR3 covers 15 residues. Trimming at V came to 6 bases and at J to 5 bases, leaving 9 bases not matched to a gene. The germline CDR1 and CDR2 sequences are MNHEY and SVGAGI. CDR3 region: CASSPYSGRGNEQYF. The CDR3 DNA sequence: TGTGCCAGCAGCCCCTATAGCGGGAGGGGGAACGAGCAGTACTTC.

This clone was recorded once. The rearrangement links TRBV4-1 to TRBJ2-7; 10 bases agree with TRBD1. With 2 bases clipped from V and 4 bases from J, the junction kept 8 bases outside the gene matches. Germline V gene sequence: CDR1 MGHRA, CDR2 YSYEKL. The CDR3 runs to 16 residues. The CDR3 nucleotides read TGCGCCAGCAGCCAAAGTCCCGGGACAGGGGATTACGAGCAGTACTTC. It translates to CASSQSPGTGDYEQYF.

The gene calls are TRBV7-8 and TRBJ2-7, with 8 bases aligning to TRBD1. The ends lost 5 bases at V and 4 bases at J; junction bases unmatched: 10. Germline V gives CDR1 SGHVS, CDR2 FQNEAQ. The CDR3 loop spans 15 amino acids. In DNA form, the CDR3 reads TGTGCCAGCAGCGAACAGGGGGACTTTAGGTACGAGCAGTACTTC. This codes for CASSEQGDFRYEQYF.

The chain joins TRBV18 to TRBJ2-5; D ambiguous. Germline values: CDR1 KGHSH, CDR2 LQKENI. Trimming removed 0 bases at V and 3 bases at J, with 17 bases between. This CDR3 comprises 17 residues. CDR3 DNA sequence: TGTGCCAGCTCACCACCAGGAATGTCCAGGCTCAAAGAGACCCAGTACTTC. This gives the protein CASSPPGMSRLKETQYF.

V is TRBV19 and J is TRBJ1-4; D not certain. Germline V gene data show CDR1 as LNHDA and CDR2 as SQIVND (reference sequence). The length of the CDR3 is 13 residues. V lost 4 bases, J lost 1 base, and 4 bases lay in between. The CDR3 reads CASSRQTNEKLFF. For the CDR3, the DNA is TGTGCCAGTAGTAGACAAACTAATGAAAAACTGTTTTTT.

The chain recombines TRBV6-1 with TRBJ2-1; D might be TRBD2 (5 bases). Per germline, CDR1 MNHNS and CDR2 SASEGT. The CDR3 runs 16 residues. The V end was cut by 2 bases, the J end by 0 bases, with 11 bases between. Here the CDR3 reads CASSEFTGSSYNEQFF. The CDR3 DNA reads TGTGCCAGCAGTGAATTTACGGGGAGCTCCTACAATGAGCAGTTCTTC.

This clone was seen only a few times. The chain uses TRBV29-1 and TRBJ2-1; D is ambiguous. V was clipped by 7 bases and J by 6 bases, with 13 bases between them. The length of the CDR3 is 12 residues. In germline, CDR1 is SQVTM, CDR2 ANQGSEA. CDR3 nucleotide sequence: TGCAGCGCCGAACCTAGTCGCAATGAGCAGTTCTTC. Translating it yields CSAEPSRNEQFF.

This rearrangement joins TRBV5-1 to TRBJ2-7; TRBD1 aligns across 8 bases. Germline V gives CDR1 SGHRS, CDR2 YFSETQ. This CDR3 has 15 residues. Trimming removed 4 bases from V and 4 bases from J; junction bases left unmatched: 10. The CDR3 loop is CASSPVAGGMYEQYF. The CDR3 bases are TGCGCCAGCAGCCCCGTGGCAGGGGGCATGTACGAGCAGTACTTC.